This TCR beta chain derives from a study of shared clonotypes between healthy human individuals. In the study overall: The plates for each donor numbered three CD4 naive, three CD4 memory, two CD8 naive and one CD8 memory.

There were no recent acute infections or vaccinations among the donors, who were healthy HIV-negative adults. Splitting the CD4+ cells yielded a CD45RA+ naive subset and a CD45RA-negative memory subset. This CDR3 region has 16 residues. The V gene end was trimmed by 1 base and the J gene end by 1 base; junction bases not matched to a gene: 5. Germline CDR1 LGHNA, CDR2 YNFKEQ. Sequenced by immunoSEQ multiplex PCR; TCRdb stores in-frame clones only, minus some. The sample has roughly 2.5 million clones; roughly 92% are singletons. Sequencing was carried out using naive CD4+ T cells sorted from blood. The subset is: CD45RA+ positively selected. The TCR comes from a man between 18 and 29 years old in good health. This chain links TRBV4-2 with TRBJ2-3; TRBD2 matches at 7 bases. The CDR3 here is CASSQASSGGTDTQYF. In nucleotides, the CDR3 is TGTGCCAGCAGCCAAGCGTCCAGCGGGGGCACAGATACGCAGTATTTT.